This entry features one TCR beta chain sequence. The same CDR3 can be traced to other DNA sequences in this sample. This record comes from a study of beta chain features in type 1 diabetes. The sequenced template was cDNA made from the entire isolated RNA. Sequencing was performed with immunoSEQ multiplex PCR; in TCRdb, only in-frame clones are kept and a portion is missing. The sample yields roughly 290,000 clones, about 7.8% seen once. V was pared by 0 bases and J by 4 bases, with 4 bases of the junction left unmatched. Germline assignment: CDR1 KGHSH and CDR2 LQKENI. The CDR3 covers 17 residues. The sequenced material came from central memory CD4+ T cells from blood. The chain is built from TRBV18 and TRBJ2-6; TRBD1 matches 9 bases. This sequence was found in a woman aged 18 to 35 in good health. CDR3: CASSPPGQGSGANVLTF. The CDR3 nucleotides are TGTGCCAGCTCACCACCGGGACAGGGCTCCGGGGCCAACGTCCTGACTTTC.